This T cell receptor (beta chain) was obtained from a study of glioma-infiltrating T cells. Amplification of TCR alpha and beta CDR3 regions from RNA used iRepertoire nested multiplex PCR. TCRdb called the multiplex PCR reads again in MiXCR, with one record for every CDR3 protein. The top ten hold around 28% of the sample, which has around 130,000 distinct CDR3 sequences, more than 20% seen once. The CDR3 runs to 16 residues. Losses at the gene ends were 1 base for V and 13 bases for J; bases not matched to a gene: 13. In germline, CDR1 is KGHDR, CDR2 SFDVKD. This TCR came from a human donor with low-grade glioma or glioblastoma, undergoing nonglioma brain surgery, or in good health (not recorded which). The sample was glioma tissue, nonneoplastic brain tissue, or PBMCs (not recorded which). The V gene is TRBV24-1, the J gene TRBJ2-1; TRBD1 matches at 9 bases. In nucleotides, the CDR3 is TGTGCCACCAGTGATTTCGGGACAGGGATACAAGAGACCCAGTTCTTC. Its translation: CATSDFGTGIQETQFF.